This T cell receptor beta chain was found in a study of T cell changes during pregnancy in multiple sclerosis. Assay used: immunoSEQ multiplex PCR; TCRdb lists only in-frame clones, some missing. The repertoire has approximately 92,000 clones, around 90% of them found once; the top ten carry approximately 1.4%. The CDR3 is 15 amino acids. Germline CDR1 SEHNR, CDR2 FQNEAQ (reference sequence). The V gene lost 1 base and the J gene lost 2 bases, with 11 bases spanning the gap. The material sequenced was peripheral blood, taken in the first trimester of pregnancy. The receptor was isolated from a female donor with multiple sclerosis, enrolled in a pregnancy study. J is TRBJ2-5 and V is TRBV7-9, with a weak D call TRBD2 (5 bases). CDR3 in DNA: TGTGCCAGCAGCTTAGGGTCCGGGAATCAAGAGACCCAGTACTTC. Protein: CASSLGSGNQETQYF.